This TCR beta chain was identified in a study of cytomegalovirus exposure and HLA in healthy donors. Sequencing was performed with immunoSEQ multiplex PCR; in TCRdb, only in-frame clones are kept and a portion is missing. The sample has about 170,000 clones, around nine tenths seen once; the top ten hold 3.5% to 4.5%. The donors belonged to the approximately 120-subject validation cohort, separate from the roughly 700-subject first cohort. This TCR was recovered from a young man in good health and CMV-seropositive. The sequencing sample was made of PBMCs.

Here the CDR3 DNA reads TGTGCCAGCAGCCCCCGGATAGCGGGGTCCTACGAGCAGTACTTC. Amino acid sequence: CASSPRIAGSYEQYF. The chain combines TRBV9 with TRBJ2-7; 8 bases map to TRBD2. J was trimmed by 1 base and V by 4 bases; bases with no gene match: 7. The germline gives CDR1 SGDLS, CDR2 YYNGEE. This CDR3 has 15 amino acids.